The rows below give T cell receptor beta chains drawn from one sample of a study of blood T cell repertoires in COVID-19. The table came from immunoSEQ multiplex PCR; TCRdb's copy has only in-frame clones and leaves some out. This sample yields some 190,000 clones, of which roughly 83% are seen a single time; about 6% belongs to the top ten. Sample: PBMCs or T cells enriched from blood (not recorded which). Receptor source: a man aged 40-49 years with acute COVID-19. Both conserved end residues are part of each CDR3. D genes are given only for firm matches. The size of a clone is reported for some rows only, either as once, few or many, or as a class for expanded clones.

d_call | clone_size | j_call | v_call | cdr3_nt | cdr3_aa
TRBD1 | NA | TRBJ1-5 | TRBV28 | TGTGCCAGCAGTTTGCTACAGGGGGAAGGACAGCCCCAGCATTTT | CASSLLQGEGQPQHF
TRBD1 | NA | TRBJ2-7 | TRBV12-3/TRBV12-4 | TGTGCCAGCAGTCGGGGACAGTCCTACGAGCAGTACTTC | CASSRGQSYEQYF
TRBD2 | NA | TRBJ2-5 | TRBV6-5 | TGTGCCAGCACACTAGCGAGGGAGACCCAGTACTTC | CASTLARETQYF
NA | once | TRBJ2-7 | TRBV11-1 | TGTGCCAGCAGCTTCGATCTAGCAGGAACCTACGAGCAGTACTTC | CASSFDLAGTYEQYF
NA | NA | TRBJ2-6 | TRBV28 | TGTGCCAGCAGATCCCCTGGCCTGATTGGGGCCAACGTCCTGACTTTC | CASRSPGLIGANVLTF
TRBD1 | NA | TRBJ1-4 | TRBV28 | TGTGCCAGCAGTTCAACAGGGGGCGCAAGTGAAAAACTGTTTTTT | CASSSTGGASEKLFF
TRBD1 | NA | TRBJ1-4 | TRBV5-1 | TGCGCCAGCAGCACAGACAGGGTCACTAATGAAAAACTGTTTTTT | CASSTDRVTNEKLFF
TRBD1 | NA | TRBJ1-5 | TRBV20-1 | TGCAGTGCTAGTGAAAGAAGGGGTGGACAGGTCAACAATCAGCCCCAGCATTTT | CSASERRGGQVNNQPQHF
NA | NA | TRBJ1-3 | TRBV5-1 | TGCGCCAGCAGCTTTGGCGGTTCTGGAAACACCATATATTTT | CASSFGGSGNTIYF
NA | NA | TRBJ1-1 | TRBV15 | TGTGCCACCCAACAGGTGACGAACACTGAAGCTTTCTTT | CATQQVTNTEAFF
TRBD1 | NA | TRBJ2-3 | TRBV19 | TGTGCCAGCCGGGACAGGGCAACAGATACGCAGTATTTT | CASRDRATDTQYF
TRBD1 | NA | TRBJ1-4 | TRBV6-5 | TGTGCCAGCAGGAGACAGGGATCGAGTGAAAAACTGTTTTTT | CASRRQGSSEKLFF
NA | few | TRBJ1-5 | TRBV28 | TGTGCCAGCACCCTGGTTGCGGGGGTACGGCAGCCCCAGCATTTT | CASTLVAGVRQPQHF
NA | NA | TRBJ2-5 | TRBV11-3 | TGTGCCAGCAGCTTAGGCGCCGGGGAGACCCAGTACTTC | CASSLGAGETQYF
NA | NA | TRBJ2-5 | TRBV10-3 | TGTGCCACCACGGACACAAAGGACGGGACCCAGTACTTC | CATTDTKDGTQYF
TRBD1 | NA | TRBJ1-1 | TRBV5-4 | TGTGCCAGCAGCTTGCAGGGGGCGCGCACTGAAGCTTTCTTT | CASSLQGARTEAFF
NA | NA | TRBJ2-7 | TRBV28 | TGTGCCAGCAGTTTCGGGGTTGTGGAGCAGTACTTC | CASSFGVVEQYF
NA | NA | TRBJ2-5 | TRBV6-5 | TGTGCCAGCAACAAGGGGAAAGAGACCCAGTACTTC | CASNKGKETQYF
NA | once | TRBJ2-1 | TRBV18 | TGTGCCAGCTCCCGACGACAGGCAGACAATGAGCAGTTCTTC | CASSRRQADNEQFF
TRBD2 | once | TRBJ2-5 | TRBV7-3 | TGTGCCAGCAGCTTAACTAGCGGGAGGACTCGGGAGACCCAGTACTTC | CASSLTSGRTRETQYF
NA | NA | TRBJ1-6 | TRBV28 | TGTGCCAGCAGCCCCCTCGGGGAGGGACTTGAGCCCCTCCACTTT | CASSPLGEGLEPLHF
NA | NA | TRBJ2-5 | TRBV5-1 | TGCGCCAGCAGAGTCGTCGGAGAACGCGAGACCCAGTACTTC | CASRVVGERETQYF
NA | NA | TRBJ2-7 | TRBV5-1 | TGCGCCAGCAGCCTCAACAGGGGAGGTGGCTACGAGCAGTACTTC | CASSLNRGGGYEQYF
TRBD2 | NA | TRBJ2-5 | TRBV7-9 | TGTGCCAGCAGCTATGAAGCGGGGGCACAAGAGACCCAGTACTTC | CASSYEAGAQETQYF
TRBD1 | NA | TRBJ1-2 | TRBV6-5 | TGTGCCAGCACCAAATCAGGGGGCAAGAACTATGGCTACACCTTC | CASTKSGGKNYGYTF
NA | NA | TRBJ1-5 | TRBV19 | TGTGCCAGTAGTATCCAGAGGAGCGGCAATCAGCCCCAGCATTTT | CASSIQRSGNQPQHF
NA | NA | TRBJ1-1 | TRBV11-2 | TGTGCCAGCAGCTTAAGGGGGGGGTACACTGAAGCTTTCTTT | CASSLRGGYTEAFF
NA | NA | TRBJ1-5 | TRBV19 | TGTGCCAGTAGTACCCCAAGGGGGACGAGCAATCAGCCCCAGCATTTT | CASSTPRGTSNQPQHF
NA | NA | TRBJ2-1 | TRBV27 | TGTGCCAGCAGTTTGTCCGGGACTTACTCCTACAATGAGCAGTTCTTC | CASSLSGTYSYNEQFF
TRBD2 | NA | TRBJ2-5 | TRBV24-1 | TGTGCCACCAGTGATTTCTCTAGCGGAGAGACCCAGTACTTC | CATSDFSSGETQYF
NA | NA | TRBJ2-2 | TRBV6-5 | TGTGCCAGCAGCCCCAGCGGGAACACCGGGGAGCTGTTTTTT | CASSPSGNTGELFF
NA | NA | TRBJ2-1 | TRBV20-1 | TGCAGTGCTACGACTAGGGTCGGGCAGTTCTTC | CSATTRVGQFF
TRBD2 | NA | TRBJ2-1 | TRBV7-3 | TGTGCCAGCAGCTTACTACGGGGGGGTCCCAATGAGCAGTTCTTC | CASSLLRGGPNEQFF
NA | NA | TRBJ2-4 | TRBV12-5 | TGTGCTAGTGGCCAAGGAGGGACGAACATTCAGTACTTC | CASGQGGTNIQYF
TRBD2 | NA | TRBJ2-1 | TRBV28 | TGTGCCAGCAGTTTAGTAACTAGCGGCTACAATGAGCAGTTCTTC | CASSLVTSGYNEQFF
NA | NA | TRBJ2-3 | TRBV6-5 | TGTGCCAGCCGAACCCCGGGGGGCGGAGATACGCAGTATTTT | CASRTPGGGDTQYF
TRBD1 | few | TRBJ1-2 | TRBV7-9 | TGTGCCAGCAGCTTAGGGCGGGACAGGAACTATGGCTACACCTTC | CASSLGRDRNYGYTF
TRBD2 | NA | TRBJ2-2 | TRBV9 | TGTGCCAGCAGCGGCGGACTAGCGGGAGGTTGGGAGCTGTTTTTT | CASSGGLAGGWELFF
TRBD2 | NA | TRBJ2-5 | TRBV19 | TGTGCCAGTAGTATCTCACGGGGACTAGCGGGATTCCAAGAGACCCAGTACTTC | CASSISRGLAGFQETQYF
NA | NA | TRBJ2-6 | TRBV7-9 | TGTGCCAGCAGCTTAGCGGGGCTTGGGGCCAACGTCCTGACTTTC | CASSLAGLGANVLTF
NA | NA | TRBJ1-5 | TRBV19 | TGTGCCAGTACTCCAGGAGGCGATTCTAGCAATCAGCCCCAGCATTTT | CASTPGGDSSNQPQHF
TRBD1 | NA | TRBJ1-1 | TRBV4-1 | TGCGCCAGCAGCCAAGATGGGACAGGACCTGAAGCTTTCTTT | CASSQDGTGPEAFF
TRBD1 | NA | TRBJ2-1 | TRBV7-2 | TGTGCCAGCAGCTCCGACCCCGACAGGGTGGCCAATGAGCAGTTCTTC | CASSSDPDRVANEQFF
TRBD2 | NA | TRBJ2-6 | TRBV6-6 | TGTGCCAGCAGTCTACTAGCGGGAGGGGCTGGGGCCAACGTCCTGACTTTC | CASSLLAGGAGANVLTF
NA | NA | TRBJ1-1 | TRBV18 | TGTGCCAGCTCACCAACAGGTAACACTGAAGCTTTCTTT | CASSPTGNTEAFF
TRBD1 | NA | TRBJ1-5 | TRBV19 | TGTGCCAGTACGTTCGGGACAGATGGCAATCAGCCCCAGCATTTT | CASTFGTDGNQPQHF
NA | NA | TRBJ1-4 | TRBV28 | TGTGCCAGCAAGTCAGGGGAAGAAAAACTGTTTTTT | CASKSGEEKLFF
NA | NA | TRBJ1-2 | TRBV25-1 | TGTGCCAGCAGTGTTGGAGGGGATGGCTACACCTTC | CASSVGGDGYTF
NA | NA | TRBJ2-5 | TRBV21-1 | TGTGCCAGCACCAACCTAATATCTGGAGAGCACCAAACAGGGAGCCCAGTAGAGACCCAGTACTTC | CASTNLISGEHQTGSPVETQYF
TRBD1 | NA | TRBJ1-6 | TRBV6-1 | TGTGCCAGCAGTGAAGCTTACTGGGACACAGGGGCCCTCCACTTT | CASSEAYWDTGALHF
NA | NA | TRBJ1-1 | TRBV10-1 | TGCGCCAGCACAAACACAGGGTTGCGGGCTGAAGCTTTCTTT | CASTNTGLRAEAFF
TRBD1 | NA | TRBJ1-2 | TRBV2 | TGTGCCAGCAGTGACCGGACAGGGGAGGTGGGTGGCTACACCTTC | CASSDRTGEVGGYTF
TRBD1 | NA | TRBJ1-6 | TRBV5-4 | TGTGCCAGCAGCTTTGCCGGGACAGGGGGCAGCTCCTATAATTCACCCCTCCACTTT | CASSFAGTGGSSYNSPLHF
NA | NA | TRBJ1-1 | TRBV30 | TGTGCCTGGAGTGTAAGGGGAAATGTCGACACTGAAGCTTTCTTT | CAWSVRGNVDTEAFF